A selection of T cell receptor beta chains follows, all from one sample in a study of blood T cell repertoires in COVID-19. Assay: immunoSEQ multiplex PCR; the TCRdb copy retains only in-frame clones and omits some. The sample carries about 180,000 clones, 80% to 90% recorded once. The source material was peripheral blood. The receptors derive from a human donor with active or convalescent COVID-19. The donor label of this sample is uncertain. Each CDR3 is given with its conserved first and last residue. The order of the fields is D gene, J gene, clone size, V gene, CDR3 DNA, CDR3 protein. The D gene is left open where the match is weak. Not every row has a clone size; where given, it reads once, few, many or a size class.

d_call: TRBD2; j_call: TRBJ2-5; clone_size: .; v_call: TRBV14; cdr3_nt: TGTGCCAGCAGCCCCTTACTAGCGGGAGTGGAGACCCAGTACTTC; cdr3_aa: CASSPLLAGVETQYF
d_call: TRBD2; j_call: TRBJ2-5; clone_size: .; v_call: TRBV7-2; cdr3_nt: TGTGCCAGCAGCTCCGTCACTAGCGGGTTTAATCAAGAGACCCAGTACTTC; cdr3_aa: CASSSVTSGFNQETQYF
d_call: .; j_call: TRBJ2-2; clone_size: .; v_call: TRBV2; cdr3_nt: TGTGCCAGCAGTGCTGTCAGGAACGGGGAGCTGTTTTTT; cdr3_aa: CASSAVRNGELFF
d_call: .; j_call: TRBJ2-2; clone_size: .; v_call: TRBV19; cdr3_nt: TGTGCCAGTACCCGTCAGGGGGGCAACACCGGGGAGCTGTTTTTT; cdr3_aa: CASTRQGGNTGELFF
d_call: .; j_call: TRBJ1-1; clone_size: .; v_call: TRBV6-5; cdr3_nt: TGTGCCAGCAGTCCTTCTGTGTTGCGGAACACTGAAGCTTTCTTT; cdr3_aa: CASSPSVLRNTEAFF
d_call: TRBD1; j_call: TRBJ2-3; clone_size: .; v_call: TRBV7-9; cdr3_nt: TGTGCCAGCAGCTCTGGAATCCCGGGACAGCGCACAGATACGCAGTATTTT; cdr3_aa: CASSSGIPGQRTDTQYF
d_call: .; j_call: TRBJ2-1; clone_size: .; v_call: TRBV2; cdr3_nt: TGTGCCAGTCTAAGGGGGGAGGGCCTTGCTGAGCAGTTCTTC; cdr3_aa: CASLRGEGLAEQFF
d_call: TRBD1; j_call: TRBJ2-7; clone_size: .; v_call: TRBV28; cdr3_nt: TGTGCCAGCAGTTATTCCGGGACAGTAGAAAATGGCGAGCAGTACTTC; cdr3_aa: CASSYSGTVENGEQYF
d_call: .; j_call: TRBJ1-4; clone_size: .; v_call: TRBV21-1; cdr3_nt: TGTGCCAGCAGGGCGGGCGGACAGGGAGCGGAGAAACTGTTTTTT; cdr3_aa: CASRAGGQGAEKLFF
d_call: .; j_call: TRBJ2-1; clone_size: .; v_call: TRBV15; cdr3_nt: TGTGCCACCAGCAGAGATTTAGGGGGAGATGAGCAGTTCTTC; cdr3_aa: CATSRDLGGDEQFF
d_call: TRBD1; j_call: TRBJ2-7; clone_size: once; v_call: TRBV6-5; cdr3_nt: TGTGCCAGCAGTTCCCCGGCGACAGGGGCCTACGAGCAGTACTTC; cdr3_aa: CASSSPATGAYEQYF
d_call: .; j_call: TRBJ2-1; clone_size: once; v_call: TRBV21-1; cdr3_nt: TGTGCCAGCAGCGGCCCGTACAATGAGCAGTTCTTC; cdr3_aa: CASSGPYNEQFF
d_call: TRBD1; j_call: TRBJ1-2; clone_size: .; v_call: TRBV28; cdr3_nt: TGTGCCAGCAGTTTAAAAACCGGGACAGGCCGATATGGCTACACCTTC; cdr3_aa: CASSLKTGTGRYGYTF
d_call: TRBD2; j_call: TRBJ2-7; clone_size: .; v_call: TRBV5-1; cdr3_nt: TGCGCCAGCAGCTTCTTAAGGACTAGCGGGAGTGACGAGCAGTACTTC; cdr3_aa: CASSFLRTSGSDEQYF
d_call: TRBD2; j_call: TRBJ2-1; clone_size: .; v_call: TRBV3-1/TRBV3-2; cdr3_nt: TGTGCCAGCAGCCTGTACTCCGGGACTAGCGGTTACAATGAGCAGTTCTTC; cdr3_aa: CASSLYSGTSGYNEQFF
d_call: .; j_call: TRBJ1-2; clone_size: .; v_call: TRBV13; cdr3_nt: TGTGCCAGCAGCTTAGCTGGGCAGGGGCAGGGCTACACCTTC; cdr3_aa: CASSLAGQGQGYTF
d_call: .; j_call: TRBJ2-3; clone_size: .; v_call: TRBV18; cdr3_nt: TGTGCCAGCTCACCACTGGCAGGGATAGATACGCAGTATTTT; cdr3_aa: CASSPLAGIDTQYF
d_call: .; j_call: TRBJ1-2; clone_size: once; v_call: TRBV18; cdr3_nt: TGTGCCAGCTCCTACGGGGTCAGTGGCTACACCTTC; cdr3_aa: CASSYGVSGYTF
d_call: TRBD2; j_call: TRBJ2-1; clone_size: once; v_call: TRBV27; cdr3_nt: TGTGCCAGCAGAACTAGCGGGAGGGGGCATGAGCAGTTCTTC; cdr3_aa: CASRTSGRGHEQFF
d_call: TRBD2; j_call: TRBJ2-1; clone_size: .; v_call: TRBV7-9; cdr3_nt: TGTGCCAGCAGCTTAGACCTAGCGGGGGTTTATGAGCAGTTCTTC; cdr3_aa: CASSLDLAGVYEQFF
d_call: TRBD2; j_call: TRBJ2-3; clone_size: .; v_call: TRBV5-1; cdr3_nt: TGCGCCAGCAGCCCTAAGACTAGCGGGGGGCCAGATACGCAGTATTTT; cdr3_aa: CASSPKTSGGPDTQYF
d_call: .; j_call: TRBJ1-1; clone_size: .; v_call: TRBV23-1; cdr3_nt: TGCGCCAGCAGTCAAGGATCCTCCGGTAGAAGTTCGGGCACTGAAGCTTTCTTT; cdr3_aa: CASSQGSSGRSSGTEAFF
d_call: TRBD1; j_call: TRBJ2-6; clone_size: .; v_call: TRBV19; cdr3_nt: TGTGCCAGTAGTATAGTGGGACAGGAGAGCTCTGGGGCCAACGTCCTGACTTTC; cdr3_aa: CASSIVGQESSGANVLTF
d_call: TRBD2; j_call: TRBJ2-3; clone_size: .; v_call: TRBV7-2; cdr3_nt: TGTGCCAGCAGCTTAGATCTACTGGCGGGGGGGTTGGATACGCAGTATTTT; cdr3_aa: CASSLDLLAGGLDTQYF
d_call: TRBD1; j_call: TRBJ2-3; clone_size: .; v_call: TRBV5-4; cdr3_nt: TGTGCCAGCAGCACCGGACAGGGGACCCGGGGCGGGACAGATACGCAGTATTTT; cdr3_aa: CASSTGQGTRGGTDTQYF
d_call: TRBD1; j_call: TRBJ1-2; clone_size: .; v_call: TRBV27; cdr3_nt: TGTGCCAGCAGTTTAGTCGGGACAGGGGATAATGGCTACACCTTC; cdr3_aa: CASSLVGTGDNGYTF
d_call: TRBD1; j_call: TRBJ2-1; clone_size: many; v_call: TRBV19; cdr3_nt: TGTGCCAGTAGTATAGCGGGGTCCGGGACAGGGGTGTACAATGAGCAGTTCTTC; cdr3_aa: CASSIAGSGTGVYNEQFF
d_call: TRBD1; j_call: TRBJ1-4; clone_size: .; v_call: TRBV5-1; cdr3_nt: TGCGCCAGCAGCCAAGGGGACAGGAGGACTAATGAAAAACTGTTTTTT; cdr3_aa: CASSQGDRRTNEKLFF
d_call: TRBD1; j_call: TRBJ2-7; clone_size: .; v_call: TRBV4-1; cdr3_nt: TGCGCCAGCAGCCAAGCTGACAGGGACTACGAGCAGTACTTC; cdr3_aa: CASSQADRDYEQYF
d_call: TRBD2; j_call: TRBJ2-7; clone_size: .; v_call: TRBV10-3; cdr3_nt: TGTGCCACTGGAAAACTAGCGGGAGGGACCTACGAGCAGTACTTC; cdr3_aa: CATGKLAGGTYEQYF
d_call: TRBD2; j_call: TRBJ2-5; clone_size: .; v_call: TRBV9; cdr3_nt: TGTGCCAGCAGCGTAGCTGCTTCGGGGACTAGGAGAGAGACCCAGTACTTC; cdr3_aa: CASSVAASGTRRETQYF
d_call: TRBD2; j_call: TRBJ2-1; clone_size: .; v_call: TRBV7-9; cdr3_nt: TGTGCCAGCAGCCCCCTGACTAGCGTGGGTGAGCAGTTCTTC; cdr3_aa: CASSPLTSVGEQFF
d_call: .; j_call: TRBJ1-3; clone_size: .; v_call: TRBV6-6; cdr3_nt: TGTGCCAGCAGAAACGGACAGATAAGAAACACCATATATTTT; cdr3_aa: CASRNGQIRNTIYF
d_call: TRBD1; j_call: TRBJ1-2; clone_size: .; v_call: TRBV24-1; cdr3_nt: TGTGCCACCAGTGACTCGACAGGGCCGGATGGCTACACCTTC; cdr3_aa: CATSDSTGPDGYTF
d_call: .; j_call: TRBJ1-6; clone_size: .; v_call: TRBV3-1/TRBV3-2; cdr3_nt: TGTGCCAGCAGCGACACGAGAGATTCACCCCTCCACTTT; cdr3_aa: CASSDTRDSPLHF
d_call: .; j_call: TRBJ2-2; clone_size: .; v_call: TRBV15; cdr3_nt: TGTGCCACCAGCAGGAGGGTCGGAGGAGTATATCCCGGGGAGCTGTTTTTT; cdr3_aa: CATSRRVGGVYPGELFF
d_call: .; j_call: TRBJ2-7; clone_size: .; v_call: TRBV12-5; cdr3_nt: TGTGCTAGTGGTTTGGCGGGAGCGCCCTACGAGCAGTACTTC; cdr3_aa: CASGLAGAPYEQYF
d_call: TRBD1; j_call: TRBJ1-1; clone_size: .; v_call: TRBV15; cdr3_nt: TGTGCCACCAGCAGCCCCACTCGGGACAGGGGCGCTAAGAACACTGAAGCTTTCTTT; cdr3_aa: CATSSPTRDRGAKNTEAFF
d_call: .; j_call: TRBJ1-2; clone_size: .; v_call: TRBV24-1; cdr3_nt: TGTGCCACCAGTGATTTTGTAGGAGGTGGCTACACCTTC; cdr3_aa: CATSDFVGGGYTF
d_call: .; j_call: TRBJ1-2; clone_size: .; v_call: TRBV4-3; cdr3_nt: TGCGCCAGCAGCCAAGAGGCAGGGTTTATCTATGGCTACACCTTC; cdr3_aa: CASSQEAGFIYGYTF
d_call: TRBD2; j_call: TRBJ2-7; clone_size: once; v_call: TRBV6-5; cdr3_nt: TGTGCCAGCAGTTCCCTTTCTACTAGCGTATCTTACGAGCAGTACTTC; cdr3_aa: CASSSLSTSVSYEQYF
d_call: TRBD1; j_call: TRBJ1-1; clone_size: few; v_call: TRBV5-1; cdr3_nt: TGCGCCAGCAGCTTACTGGGACAGGAGAACACTGAAGCTTTCTTT; cdr3_aa: CASSLLGQENTEAFF
d_call: .; j_call: TRBJ2-3; clone_size: .; v_call: TRBV4-1; cdr3_nt: TGCGCCAGCAGCCAAGATAGGGGTGGGGTTATCACAGATACGCAGTATTTT; cdr3_aa: CASSQDRGGVITDTQYF